The entry below gives a single T cell receptor beta chain sequence along with its context. Its specificity is not known. Time point meaning: patch test 1, 2 weeks after DPC sensitization. Treatment: therapeutic diphenylcyclopropenone sensitization with weekly scalp DPC. The sample is drawn from a study of human T cells and chemical hapten exposure. Study summary: Patch tests containing 0.01% DPC, applied to the upper back, were read at 6 days. Per-sample TCR yield variation was attributed mainly to small pooled library volume differences.

Via MiXCR, TCRdb re-called the RACE reads, giving one row per CDR3 protein. The repertoire has a few hundred thousand distinct CDR3 sequences, 4.8% of them found once; the top ten carry approximately 2.3%. Germline V gives CDR1 MNHNY, CDR2 SVGAGI (reference sequence). The CDR3 is made up of 13 amino acids. V shed 8 bases and J 0 bases; nucleotides not matched to a gene: 1. Study-wide points: Expanded TCRs formed significantly more large CDR3 similarity clusters than controls.

The TCR was taken from a woman aged 45-60 years with alopecia areata. Some clones in this sample may be carry-over from other donors' samples. This sequence joins TRBV6-6 and TRBJ2-1; TRBD1 agrees at 7 bases. The material sequenced was whole blood, taken in connection with sensitization to the hapten diphenylcyclopropenone (DPC). The CDR3 DNA reads as TGTGCCAGCGGACAGGACTCCTACAATGAGCAGTTCTTC. Protein product: CASGQDSYNEQFF.